The clone carrying this T cell receptor (beta chain) was seen more than once but under ten times. What it recognizes is unknown. This record belongs to a study of CD8 T cells in ankylosing spondylitis. Study-level results: Apparently characteristic of ankylosing spondylitis blood was a TCR beta motif (about 8 highly homologous variants).

Library preparation for TCR beta used quantitative 5'-RACE with molecular barcodes. Each CDR3 protein gets one entry after TCRdb re-called the 5' RACE reads with MiXCR. The sample comprises over 200,000 distinct CDR3 sequences, about 16% of which are singletons, and under 45% rests with the top ten. The specimen sequenced was blood, either unsorted or a sorted T cell fraction (not recorded which). This receptor was taken from a male donor with ankylosing spondylitis.

CDR3 loop: CAWSEETQYF. The CDR3 DNA reads TGTGCCTGGAGTGAAGAGACCCAGTACTTC. The chain has TRBV30 and TRBJ2-5; no definite D call. Trimming pared 1 base from V and 3 bases from J, leaving 0 bases between. Germline V gives CDR1 GTSNPN, CDR2 SVGIG (reference sequence). The CDR3 length is 10 residues.